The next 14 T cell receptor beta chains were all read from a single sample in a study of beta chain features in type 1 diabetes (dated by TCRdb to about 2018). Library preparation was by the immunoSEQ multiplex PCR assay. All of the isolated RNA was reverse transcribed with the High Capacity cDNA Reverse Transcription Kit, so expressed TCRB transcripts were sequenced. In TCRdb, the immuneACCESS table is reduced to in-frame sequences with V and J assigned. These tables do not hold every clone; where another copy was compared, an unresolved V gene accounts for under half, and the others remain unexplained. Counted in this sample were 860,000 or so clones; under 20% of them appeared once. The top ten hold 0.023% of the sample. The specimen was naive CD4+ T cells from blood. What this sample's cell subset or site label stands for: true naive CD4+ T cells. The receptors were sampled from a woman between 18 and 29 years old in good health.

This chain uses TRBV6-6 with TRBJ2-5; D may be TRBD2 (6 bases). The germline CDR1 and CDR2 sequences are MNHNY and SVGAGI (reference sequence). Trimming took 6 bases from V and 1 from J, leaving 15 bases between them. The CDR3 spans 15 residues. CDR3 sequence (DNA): TGTGCCAGCAGATCAATTTCGCGGGGCCAAGAGACCCAGTACTTC. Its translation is CASRSISRGQETQYF.

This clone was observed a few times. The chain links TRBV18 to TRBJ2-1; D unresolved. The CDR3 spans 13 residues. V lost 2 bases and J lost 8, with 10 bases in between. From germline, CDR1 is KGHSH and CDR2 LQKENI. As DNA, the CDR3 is TGTGCCAGCTCACCATTACAGTCGCATGAGCAGTTCTTC. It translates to CASSPLQSHEQFF.

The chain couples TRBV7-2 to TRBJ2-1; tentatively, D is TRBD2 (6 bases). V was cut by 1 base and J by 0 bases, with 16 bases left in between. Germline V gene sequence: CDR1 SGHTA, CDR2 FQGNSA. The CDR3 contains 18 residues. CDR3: CASSLGQSAGSSYNEQFF. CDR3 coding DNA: TGTGCCAGCAGCTTAGGACAAAGTGCGGGGAGCTCCTACAATGAGCAGTTCTTC.

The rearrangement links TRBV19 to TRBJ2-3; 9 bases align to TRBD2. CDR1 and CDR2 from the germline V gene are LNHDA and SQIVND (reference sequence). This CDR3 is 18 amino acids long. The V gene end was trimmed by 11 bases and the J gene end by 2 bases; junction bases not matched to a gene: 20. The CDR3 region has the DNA TGTGCCGGAAGAAGCGGCAATAGAGCGGGAGGAGACACAGATACGCAGTATTTT. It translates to CAGRSGNRAGGDTDTQYF.

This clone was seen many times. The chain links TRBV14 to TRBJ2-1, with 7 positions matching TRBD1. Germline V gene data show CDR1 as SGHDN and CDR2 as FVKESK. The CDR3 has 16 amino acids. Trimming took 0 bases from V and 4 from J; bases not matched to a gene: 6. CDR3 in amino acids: CASSQDRDRVYNEQFF. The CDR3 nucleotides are TGTGCCAGCAGCCAAGATCGGGACAGAGTGTACAATGAGCAGTTCTTC. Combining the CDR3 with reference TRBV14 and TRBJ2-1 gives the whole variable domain EAGVTQFPSHSVIEKGQTVTLRCDPISGHDNLYWYRRVMGKEIKFLLHFVKESKQDESGMPNNRFLAERTGGTYSTLKVQPAELEDSGVYFCASSQDRDRVYNEQFFGPGTRLTVL.

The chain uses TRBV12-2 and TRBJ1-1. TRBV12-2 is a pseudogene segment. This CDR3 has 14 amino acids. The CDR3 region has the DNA TGTGCAAGTCGCTTCCGCCGACGGAACACTGAAGCTTTCTTT. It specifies CASRFRRRNTEAFF.

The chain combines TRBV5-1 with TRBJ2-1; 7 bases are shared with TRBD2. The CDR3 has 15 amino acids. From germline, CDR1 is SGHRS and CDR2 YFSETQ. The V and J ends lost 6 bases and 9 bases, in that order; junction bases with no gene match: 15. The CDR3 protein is CASTKTGTTSGEQFF. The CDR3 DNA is TGCGCCAGCACTAAAACCGGGACTACATCCGGTGAGCAGTTCTTC.

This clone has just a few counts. Here the CDR3 DNA reads TGTGCCAGCAGTCCAGGATTCTTAAGGGACACTGAAGCTTTCTTT. This codes for CASSPGFLRDTEAFF. The V call is TRBV6-5, the J call TRBJ1-1; D not certain. CDR1 is MNHEY, CDR2 SVGAGI, per germline. Deletions cut 5 bases from V and 3 bases from J, with 16 bases between. This CDR3 is built from 15 residues.

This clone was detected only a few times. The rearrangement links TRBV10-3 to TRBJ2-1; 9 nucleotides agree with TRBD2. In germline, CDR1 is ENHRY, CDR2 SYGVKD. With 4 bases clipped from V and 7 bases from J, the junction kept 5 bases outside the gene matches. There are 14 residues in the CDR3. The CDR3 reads CAISVEREANEQFF. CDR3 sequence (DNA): TGTGCCATCAGTGTTGAGCGGGAGGCGAATGAGCAGTTCTTC.

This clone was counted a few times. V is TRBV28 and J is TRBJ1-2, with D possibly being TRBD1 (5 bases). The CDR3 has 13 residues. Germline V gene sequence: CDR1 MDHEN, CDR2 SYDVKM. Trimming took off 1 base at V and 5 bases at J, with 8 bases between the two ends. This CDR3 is CASSLSPGYGYTF. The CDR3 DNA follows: TGTGCCAGCAGTTTATCCCCAGGGTATGGCTACACCTTC.

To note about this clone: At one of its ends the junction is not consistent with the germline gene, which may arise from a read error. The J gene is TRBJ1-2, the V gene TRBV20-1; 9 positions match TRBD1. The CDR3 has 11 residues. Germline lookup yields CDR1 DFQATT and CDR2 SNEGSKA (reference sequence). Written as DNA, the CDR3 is TGCAGTGCTAGAGCCCCGACAGGGGGGATCTTC. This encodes CSARAPTGGIF.

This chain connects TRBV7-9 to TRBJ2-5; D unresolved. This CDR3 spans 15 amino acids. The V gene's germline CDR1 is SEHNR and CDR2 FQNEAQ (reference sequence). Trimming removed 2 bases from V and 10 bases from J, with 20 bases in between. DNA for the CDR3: TGTGCCAGCAGCTTACGGTCCGTCGGAACGAGGAACCAGTACTTC. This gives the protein CASSLRSVGTRNQYF. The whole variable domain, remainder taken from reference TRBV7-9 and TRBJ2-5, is DTGVSQNPRHKITKRGQNVTFRCDPISEHNRLYWYRQTLGQGPEFLTYFQNEAQLEKSRLLSDRFSAERPKGSFSTLEIQRTEQGDSAMYLCASSLRSVGTRNQYFGPGTRLLVL.

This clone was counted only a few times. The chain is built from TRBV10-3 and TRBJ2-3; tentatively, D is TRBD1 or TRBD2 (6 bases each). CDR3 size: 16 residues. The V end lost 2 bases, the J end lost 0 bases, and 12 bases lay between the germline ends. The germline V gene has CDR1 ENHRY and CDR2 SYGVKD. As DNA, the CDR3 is TGTGCCATCAGTGAGCCCCCGGGGGCGAGCACAGATACGCAGTATTTT. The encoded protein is CAISEPPGASTDTQYF.

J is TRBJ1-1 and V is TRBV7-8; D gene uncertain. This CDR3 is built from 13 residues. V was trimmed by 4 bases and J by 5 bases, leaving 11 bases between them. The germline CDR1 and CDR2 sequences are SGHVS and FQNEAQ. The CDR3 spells CASSSQQDTEAFF. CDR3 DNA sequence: TGTGCCAGCAGCTCCCAGCAAGATACTGAAGCTTTCTTT.